This T cell receptor beta chain was observed in a study of cytomegalovirus exposure and HLA in healthy donors. Study observations and caveats: Researchers catalogued approximately 160 TCR beta chains as cytomegalovirus-associated.

A note on this clone: Its target is not known.

The PCR contained 60 Vbeta and 13 Jbeta primers. Libraries were prepared by immunoSEQ multiplex PCR; TCRdb keeps only in-frame clonotypes and omits some of them. The repertoire holds 90,000 or so clones, roughly four fifths seen once, with 3% to 3.5% in the top ten. This clonotype was obtained from a man younger than 45 in good health and CMV-seropositive. The sequencing input was PBMCs.

The CDR3 sequence is CAWSAGTSGRANQETQYF. The CDR3 DNA follows: TGTGCCTGGAGTGCCGGGACTAGCGGGAGGGCCAACCAAGAGACCCAGTACTTC. V gene TRBV30 combines with J gene TRBJ2-5, with TRBD2 identical over 16 bases. The CDR3 contains 18 residues. V shed 1 base and J 0 bases; nucleotides not matched to a gene: 5. Germline V gene sequence: CDR1 GTSNPN, CDR2 SVGIG (reference sequence).